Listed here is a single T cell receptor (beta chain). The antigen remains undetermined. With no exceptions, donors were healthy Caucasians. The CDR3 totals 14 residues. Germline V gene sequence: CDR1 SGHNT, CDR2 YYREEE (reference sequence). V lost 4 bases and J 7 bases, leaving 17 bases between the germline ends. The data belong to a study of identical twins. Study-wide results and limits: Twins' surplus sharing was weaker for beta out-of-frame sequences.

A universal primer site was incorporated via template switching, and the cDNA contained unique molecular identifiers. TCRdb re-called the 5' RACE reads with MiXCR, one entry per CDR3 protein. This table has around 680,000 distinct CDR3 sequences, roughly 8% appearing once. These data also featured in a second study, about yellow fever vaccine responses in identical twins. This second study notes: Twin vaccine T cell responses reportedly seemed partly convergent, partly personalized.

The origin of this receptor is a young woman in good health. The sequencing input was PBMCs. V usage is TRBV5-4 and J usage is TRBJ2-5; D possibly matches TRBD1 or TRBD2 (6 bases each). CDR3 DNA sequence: TGTGCCAGCAGCCCTGGGGGCTCCGGGGGGACCCAGTACTTC. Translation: CASSPGGSGGTQYF.